What follows are 32 T cell receptor beta chains derived from one specimen sequenced in a study of cytomegalovirus exposure and HLA in healthy donors. Researchers ran the PCR with 60 Vbeta and 13 Jbeta primers. The data were produced by immunoSEQ multiplex PCR, yet TCRdb's version contains in-frame clones alone and is incomplete. The data show 190,000 or so clones, around 86% seen once. Sequenced material: PBMCs. The receptor set was obtained from a man in his fifties or sixties in good health and CMV-seronegative.

This clone occurred a few times. This rearrangement joins TRBV5-6 to TRBJ1-1, with 7 nucleotides matching TRBD1. The CDR3 totals 13 residues. Germline V lookup: CDR1 SGHDT, CDR2 YYEEEE. V shed 2 bases and J 10 bases; nucleotides not matched to a gene: 8. CDR3 loop: CASSFDRAMGAFF. CDR3 in DNA: TGTGCCAGCAGCTTTGACAGGGCTATGGGAGCTTTCTTT.

The chain carries TRBV5-1 and TRBJ2-4, with 7 nucleotides matching TRBD1. Germline V gene lookup returns CDR1 SGHRS and CDR2 YFSETQ. This CDR3 has 18 amino acids. J gave up 0 bases and V 3 bases, and 12 bases lay outside the gene matches. CDR3 coding DNA: TGCGCCAGCAGCTCCGGGACAGTTTTTCCTATAGCCAAAAACATTCAGTACTTC. Amino acid sequence: CASSSGTVFPIAKNIQYF.

This sequence joins TRBV14 and TRBJ1-2; D not certain. CDR1 is SGHDN and CDR2 is FVKESK in the germline V gene. Trimming left V 4 bases short and J 4 bases short, with 10 bases between. This CDR3 spans 13 amino acids. This chain's CDR3 is CASSPAGLYGYTF. The CDR3 DNA reads as TGTGCCAGCAGCCCGGCCGGACTCTATGGCTACACCTTC.

The CDR3 region is CASSRDAEAFF. The CDR3 DNA follows: TGTGCCAGCTCCAGGGATGCTGAAGCTTTCTTT. The V gene is TRBV18, the J gene TRBJ1-1; perhaps TRBD1 as D (5 bases). Trimming stripped 6 bases from V and 6 bases from J, with 8 bases between. Per germline, CDR1 KGHSH and CDR2 LQKENI. The CDR3 totals 11 residues. Filled out from reference TRBV18 and TRBJ1-1, the complete variable domain reads NAGVMQNPRHLVRRRGQEARLRCSPMKGHSHVYWYRQLPEEGLKFMVYLQKENIIDESGMPKERFSAEFPKEGPSILRIQQVVRGDSAAYFCASSRDAEAFFGQGTRLTVV.

The chain combines TRBV11-2 with TRBJ2-7; D is unresolved. Per germline, CDR1 SGHAT and CDR2 FQNNGV. This CDR3 has 15 amino acids. V was shortened by 3 bases and J by 2 bases, with 14 bases between the two germline ends. Written as DNA, the CDR3 is TGTGCCAGCAGCTTTCAGCCCCAAGGAGCCTACGAGCAGTACTTC. Residues: CASSFQPQGAYEQYF.

V gene TRBV7-2 combines with J gene TRBJ2-3; D ambiguous. The V end lost 1 base, the J end lost 8 bases, and 7 bases lay between the germline ends. Germline CDR1 reads SGHTA; CDR2 reads FQGNSA. The CDR3 contains 12 residues. The CDR3 loop reads CASSLELSTQYF. In nucleotides, the CDR3 is TGTGCCAGCAGCTTAGAACTGAGTACGCAGTATTTT.

The chain carries TRBV18 and TRBJ2-2; tentative D call: TRBD2 (6 bases). The CDR3 extends over 13 amino acids. Germline assignment: CDR1 KGHSH and CDR2 LQKENI. The V end was cut by 5 bases, the J end by 5 bases, with 9 bases between. The CDR3 loop is CASSSAGTGELFF. In DNA, the CDR3 is TGTGCCAGCTCATCGGCGGGGACCGGGGAGCTGTTTTTT.

The V call is TRBV30, the J call TRBJ1-2; no definite D call. The length of the CDR3 is 14 residues. CDR1 is GTSNPN, CDR2 SVGIG, per germline (reference sequence). V was cut by 0 bases and J by 0 bases, with 8 bases left in between. The CDR3 spells CAWSVGLANYGYTF. The CDR3 DNA reads TGTGCCTGGAGTGTAGGCCTAGCTAACTATGGCTACACCTTC.

V gene TRBV2 combines with J gene TRBJ1-1; 7 bases are shared with TRBD1. Germline CDR1 reads SNHLY; CDR2 reads FYNNEI. The CDR3 spans 15 residues. Trimming took 6 bases from V and 3 from J; bases not matched to a gene: 10. This CDR3 is CASSQRQGSYTEAFF. The CDR3 coding sequence is TGTGCCAGCAGCCAAAGACAGGGCTCTTACACTGAAGCTTTCTTT. Full variable domain (remainder filled in from reference TRBV2 and TRBJ1-1): EPEVTQTPSHQVTQMGQEVILRCVPISNHLYFYWYRQILGQKVEFLVSFYNNEISEKSEIFDDQFSVERPDGSNFTLKIRSTKLEDSAMYFCASSQRQGSYTEAFFGQGTRLTVV.

This chain uses TRBV28 with TRBJ1-3; D might be TRBD1 (6 bases). V was shortened by 3 bases and J by 5 bases, with 14 bases between the two germline ends. CDR1 is MDHEN and CDR2 is SYDVKM in the germline V gene. The CDR3 length is 15 residues. In DNA, the CDR3 is TGTGCCAGCAGTTTGGGACAACCCTCCCGAAACACCATATATTTT. This sequence encodes CASSLGQPSRNTIYF.

The V and J genes are TRBV7-8 and TRBJ1-3, with D possibly matching TRBD1 (5 bases). The CDR3 has 18 residues. In germline, CDR1 is SGHVS, CDR2 FQNEAQ. Trimming cost V 5 bases and J 0 bases, with 20 bases left between them. CDR3 sequence (DNA): TGTGCCAGCAGCCCCTCTGCGGGGCTCACGTACTCTGGAAACACCATATATTTT. This translates into CASSPSAGLTYSGNTIYF.

The chain carries TRBV5-1 and TRBJ2-7, with D possibly being TRBD1 (7 bases). This CDR3 comprises 14 residues. With 9 bases removed from V and 0 bases from J, the gap between germline ends came to 16 bases. Germline assignment: CDR1 SGHRS and CDR2 YFSETQ. CDR3 coding DNA: TGCGCCACCGCCCGGGGGACAGACTCCTACGAGCAGTACTTC. Protein: CATARGTDSYEQYF.

This clone showed up just once. The chain is built from TRBV19 and TRBJ2-7; D possibly corresponds to TRBD2 (5 bases). Germline CDR1 reads LNHDA; CDR2 reads SQIVND (reference sequence). V was trimmed by 4 bases and J by 7 bases, leaving 11 bases between them. This CDR3 is built from 12 residues. The CDR3 DNA reads as TGTGCCAGTAGTAGCGGGTTGGGGGAGCAGTACTTC. Amino acids: CASSSGLGEQYF.

This clone has only one observation. This sequence joins TRBV6-4 and TRBJ2-5; possible D gene TRBD2, 6 bases. The CDR3 is 13 residues long. The V end was cut by 8 bases, the J end by 5 bases, with 15 bases between. Germline CDR1 is MRHNA and CDR2 is SNTAGT. As DNA, the CDR3 is TGTGCCAGCTCCCGGGAGAGGGGCGAGACCCAGTACTTC. This sequence encodes CASSRERGETQYF.

On this clone itself: Other DNA sequences in this specimen translate into the identical CDR3. The rearrangement links TRBV5-1 to TRBJ2-7; tentative D call: TRBD1 (6 bases). Germline CDR1 is SGHRS and CDR2 is YFSETQ. V lost 2 bases and J lost 1, with 7 bases in between. The CDR3 extends over 13 amino acids. Here the CDR3 DNA reads TGCGCCAGCAGCTTACAGGGATCCTACGAGCAGTACTTC. Protein product: CASSLQGSYEQYF.

The chain carries TRBV11-3 and TRBJ2-5, with 7 bases identical to TRBD1. The CDR3 is made up of 13 amino acids. Trimming cost V 5 bases and J 5 bases; bases outside gene matches: 5. CDR1 is SGHNT and CDR2 is YENEEA in the germline V gene. The CDR3 region is CASSITGVETQYF. The DNA of the CDR3 is TGTGCCAGCAGCATAACAGGGGTGGAGACCCAGTACTTC.

The chain couples TRBV19 to TRBJ1-6; the match to TRBD1 covers 8 bases. Germline V gene data show CDR1 as LNHDA and CDR2 as SQIVND (reference sequence). V trimming: 5 bases; J trimming: 2 bases; junction bases outside the gene matches: 5. This CDR3 has 16 amino acids. For the CDR3, the DNA is TGTGCCAGTAGTGTGACAGGGGTAACCTATAATTCACCCCTCCACTTT. Residues: CASSVTGVTYNSPLHF.

The V call is TRBV7-2, the J call TRBJ1-1; unclear D gene. The CDR3 sequence is 15 residues long. The V gene lost 1 base and the J gene lost 4 bases, with 13 bases spanning the gap. Germline assignment: CDR1 SGHTA and CDR2 FQGNSA. In DNA form, the CDR3 reads TGTGCCAGCAGCTTAGTTGCCGGGAAAGTCACTGAAGCTTTCTTT. Translated: CASSLVAGKVTEAFF.

The V and J genes are TRBV19 and TRBJ2-1; 7 nucleotides align to TRBD2. Trimming removed 6 bases from V and 1 base from J; junction bases left unmatched: 6. The CDR3 has 15 amino acids. From germline, CDR1 is LNHDA and CDR2 SQIVND (reference sequence). The CDR3, as DNA: TGTGCCAGTAGGAGGACCGGGGGGTCCTACAATGAGCAGTTCTTC. Protein product: CASRRTGGSYNEQFF. Full variable domain (missing parts from reference TRBV19 and TRBJ2-1): DGGITQSPKYLFRKEGQNVTLSCEQNLNHDAMYWYRQDPGQGLRLIYYSQIVNDFQKGDIAEGYSVSREKKESFPLTVTSAQKNPTAFYLCASRRTGGSYNEQFFGPGTRLTVL.

Note on this clone: This sample includes further DNA sequences coding for the same CDR3. The chain uses TRBV14 and TRBJ1-1; D gene ambiguous. V was cut by 4 bases and J by 0 bases, with 9 bases left in between. The CDR3 consists of 14 residues. Germline loops: CDR1 SGHDN, CDR2 FVKESK. The CDR3 is CASSLAGMNTEAFF. In nucleotides, the CDR3 is TGTGCCAGCAGCCTAGCCGGGATGAACACTGAAGCTTTCTTT.

The J gene is TRBJ2-3, the V gene TRBV18; 9 bases are a match to TRBD2. Germline CDR1 reads KGHSH; CDR2 reads LQKENI. After removal of 1 base from V and 2 bases from J, the junction contained 1 base not matched to a gene. This CDR3 region has 15 residues. The CDR3 protein is CASSPRLAVTDTQYF. CDR3 bases: TGTGCCAGCTCACCACGACTAGCGGTCACAGATACGCAGTATTTT.

CDR3 nucleotides: TGCGCCAGCAGCCAAGACATCCTCAATGGCCTCGAGCAGTACTTC. Encoded protein: CASSQDILNGLEQYF. The V and J genes are TRBV4-3 and TRBJ2-7; D is unresolved. The germline CDR1 and CDR2 sequences are LGHNA and YSLEER. The CDR3 is made up of 15 amino acids. V lost 0 bases to trimming and J lost 6 bases, with 15 bases between them.

This clone was detected only once. The chain recombines TRBV4-3 with TRBJ2-3, with 15 nucleotides matching TRBD2. CDR1 and CDR2 from the germline V gene are LGHNA and YSLEER. V lost 4 bases to trimming and J lost 0 bases; unmatched junction nucleotides: 5. The CDR3 is 18 amino acids. CDR3 bases: TGCGCCAGCAGCCCCGGACTAGCGGGAGGGCCAAGCACAGATACGCAGTATTTT. This codes for CASSPGLAGGPSTDTQYF.

On this clone: The junction does not match germline at one end; this may be a read error. The sample has other DNA sequences that encode this CDR3 too. The chain carries TRBV10-3 and TRBJ2-5, with D tentatively TRBD2 (5 bases). The CDR3 runs 14 residues. Looked up from germline, CDR1 is ENHRY and CDR2 is SYGVKD. The CDR3 DNA follows: TGCGCCATCAGAGGGAGCAGTTTTCAAGAGACCCAGTACTTC. Translation: CAIRGSSFQETQYF.

CDR3 loop: CASSLVAGETGANVLTF. DNA of the CDR3: TGTGCCAGCAGCTTAGTAGCTGGGGAGACAGGGGCCAACGTCCTGACTTTC. V and J are TRBV7-2 and TRBJ2-6; D might be TRBD2 (5 bases). The CDR3 is 17 amino acids. Between the trimmed V and J ends, which lost 1 base and 4 bases, there was a span of 14 bases. In germline, CDR1 is SGHTA, CDR2 FQGNSA.

The chain links TRBV5-1 to TRBJ2-5; 9 bases are shared with TRBD2. The V and J ends lost 0 bases and 1 base, in that order; junction bases with no gene match: 4. The CDR3 has 16 amino acids. Germline V CDR1 and CDR2: SGHRS, YFSETQ. CDR3 DNA sequence: TGCGCCAGCAGCTTGGCCCCTAGCGGGGCCCAAGAGACCCAGTACTTC. It encodes CASSLAPSGAQETQYF.

V is TRBV7-2 and J is TRBJ1-5, with D unresolved. V lost 3 bases and J 6 bases, leaving 6 bases between the germline ends. Germline V gives CDR1 SGHTA, CDR2 FQGNSA. The CDR3 loop spans 12 amino acids. The CDR3 loop is CASSFPRQPQHF. In DNA form, the CDR3 reads TGTGCCAGCAGCTTTCCCCGTCAGCCCCAGCATTTT.

This clone appeared a single time. The CDR3, as DNA: TGTGCCAGCACCCTGGGAGGGAGGGACCTGGAGACCCAGTACTTC. Its translation: CASTLGGRDLETQYF. The chain couples TRBV28 to TRBJ2-5; 7 nucleotides align to TRBD2. The germline CDR1 and CDR2 sequences are MDHEN and SYDVKM. The CDR3 is made up of 15 amino acids. V was clipped by 7 bases and J by 5 bases; unmatched bases: 13.

V is TRBV7-2 and J is TRBJ2-6; 7 bases line up with TRBD2. This CDR3 has 18 amino acids. The V gene end was trimmed by 2 bases and the J gene end by 0 bases; junction bases not matched to a gene: 7. CDR1 and CDR2 from the germline V gene are SGHTA and FQGNSA. The CDR3 coding sequence is TGTGCCAGCAGCTTAAGGTTTGCGGGGGTCTCTGGGGCCAACGTCCTGACTTTC. It encodes CASSLRFAGVSGANVLTF.

The chain has TRBV25-1 and TRBJ1-1; D remains ambiguous. With 3 bases removed from V and 11 bases from J, the gap between germline ends came to 16 bases. Germline assignment: CDR1 MGHDK and CDR2 SYGVNS. The CDR3 contains 13 residues. The CDR3 region has the DNA TGTGCCAGCAGTGACTCGCCGGGAGGCGGCGCTTTCTTT. The encoded protein is CASSDSPGGGAFF.

The chain recombines TRBV10-3 with TRBJ2-7, with TRBD1 matching 9 bases. The CDR3 consists of 13 residues. V shed 6 bases, J shed 2 bases, and the junction held 2 bases outside the gene matches. The germline V gene has CDR1 ENHRY and CDR2 SYGVKD. Here the CDR3 DNA reads TGTGCCATCAGACAGGGGGCGACCTACGAGCAGTACTTC. Translation: CAIRQGATYEQYF.

This clone was observed a single time. This sequence joins TRBV5-4 and TRBJ2-5, with 9 bases fitting TRBD2. This CDR3 comprises 13 residues. CDR1 SGHNT and CDR2 YYREEE come from the germline V gene (reference sequence). The junction had 7 bases not matched to a gene; V was cut back by 9 bases and J by 4 bases. CDR3 coding DNA: TGTGCCATCCAAGCGGGAGGTGCAGAGACCCAGTACTTC. As protein: CAIQAGGAETQYF.